The 11 T cell receptor beta chains listed next were all sequenced from one sample in a study of T cell responses to AZD1222 COVID-19 vaccine. The table came from immunoSEQ multiplex PCR; TCRdb's copy has only in-frame clones and leaves some out. The table includes more than 85,000 clones, more than 70% detected once. Sequenced here: peripheral blood, sampled 28 days after the second AZD1222 dose. The receptors stem from an adult who received the AZD1222 COVID-19 vaccine.

V is TRBV29-1 and J is TRBJ1-1; 7 bases map to TRBD1. J lost 4 bases, V lost 7 bases, and 9 bases had no gene match. The CDR3 consists of 13 residues. Germline lookup yields CDR1 SQVTM and CDR2 ANQGSEA. The CDR3 DNA follows: TGCAGCGCCTCGACAGGGAGAGGCACTGAAGCTTTCTTT. This codes for CSASTGRGTEAFF.

Here the CDR3 DNA reads TGTGCCACCAGTGAGACAGATCGCGGCTACACCTTC. This gives the protein CATSETDRGYTF. This sequence joins TRBV24-1 and TRBJ1-2, with D perhaps TRBD1 (5 bases). This CDR3 has 12 amino acids. Per the germline V gene, CDR1 is KGHDR and CDR2 is SFDVKD. V dropped 4 bases and J dropped 8 bases, with 10 bases sitting between them.

The chain has TRBV5-1 and TRBJ1-1; 8 nucleotides match TRBD1. Trimming removed 4 bases from V and 0 bases from J; junction bases left unmatched: 8. This CDR3 comprises 16 residues. The germline V gene encodes CDR1 SGHRS and CDR2 YFSETQ. The CDR3 spells CASSGLTGVMNTEAFF. CDR3 nucleotide sequence: TGCGCCAGCAGCGGGTTGACAGGGGTTATGAACACTGAAGCTTTCTTT.

The chain has TRBV29-1 and TRBJ2-3; 9 nucleotides line up with TRBD2. With V trimmed by 4 bases and J by 2 bases, 7 bases remained unmatched. Germline CDR1 and CDR2: SQVTM and ANQGSEA. The CDR3 loop spans 15 amino acids. The CDR3 bases are TGCAGCGTTGCGGTAGCGGGAGTGCCCACAGATACGCAGTATTTT. Amino acid sequence: CSVAVAGVPTDTQYF.

The V call is TRBV29-1, the J call TRBJ2-7, with D perhaps matching TRBD2 (6 bases). Trimming shortened V by 6 bases and J by 3 bases, and 12 bases separated the two germline ends. Germline V gives CDR1 SQVTM, CDR2 ANQGSEA. The CDR3 is made up of 12 amino acids. For the CDR3, the DNA is TGCAGCGTGTTGGACGGGAGCTACGAGCAGTACTTC. Its protein is CSVLDGSYEQYF.

This chain uses TRBV29-1 with TRBJ2-2; D ambiguous. The germline gives CDR1 SQVTM, CDR2 ANQGSEA. The CDR3 sequence is 14 residues long. The germline V and J ends were trimmed by 0 bases and 4 bases, with 9 bases remaining between them. As DNA, the CDR3 is TGCAGCGTTGAAGATCCGCGGAGCACCGGGGAGCTGTTTTTT. This codes for CSVEDPRSTGELFF.

This chain links TRBV6-2 or TRBV6-3 with TRBJ2-1; TRBD1 aligns across 8 bases. With 2 bases clipped from V and 5 bases from J, the junction kept 5 bases outside the gene matches. CDR1 MNHEY and CDR2 SVGEGT come from the germline V gene. There are 15 residues in the CDR3. The CDR3 region is CASSYPPGQDNEQFF. For the CDR3, the DNA is TGTGCCAGCAGTTACCCCCCGGGACAGGACAATGAGCAGTTCTTC.

This rearrangement joins TRBV7-2 to TRBJ2-5; 7 nucleotides line up with TRBD2. Germline CDR1 and CDR2: SGHTA and FQGNSA. The CDR3 sequence is 15 residues long. V gave up 3 bases and J gave up 1 base; unmatched junction bases: 5. The DNA of the CDR3 is TGTGCCAGCAGCTTCGGCGGGGGACCCCAAGAGACCCAGTACTTC. It specifies CASSFGGGPQETQYF.

The CDR3 loop is CATSSGVPLYNEQFF. The CDR3 coding sequence is TGTGCTACATCAAGCGGGGTCCCCCTCTACAATGAGCAGTTCTTC. This chain uses TRBV12-5 with TRBJ2-1; 7 bases are a match to TRBD2. The CDR3 sequence is 15 residues long. Germline V lookup: CDR1 LGHNT, CDR2 FRNRAP. The V and J ends lost 10 bases and 3 bases, in that order; junction bases with no gene match: 12.

The rearrangement links TRBV6-5 to TRBJ2-7; the D gene could be TRBD1 or TRBD2 (5 bases each). The CDR3 runs to 15 residues. CDR1 and CDR2 (germline): MNHEY, SVGAGI. The germline V and J ends were trimmed by 8 bases and 4 bases, with 21 bases remaining between them. CDR3 region: CASSRGRRLPYEQYF. The CDR3 coding sequence is TGTGCCAGCTCTAGGGGCCGAAGACTACCGTACGAGCAGTACTTC.

The genes are TRBV25-1 and TRBJ1-5; unclear D gene. Trimming stripped 4 bases from V and 1 base from J, with 17 bases between. This CDR3 comprises 17 residues. Germline CDR1 reads MGHDK; CDR2 reads SYGVNS. This CDR3 is CASSVVDARRSNQPQHF. CDR3 DNA sequence: TGTGCCAGCAGTGTAGTGGACGCCCGGCGGAGCAATCAGCCCCAGCATTTT.